A single count supports the clone carrying this T cell receptor (beta chain). CDR1 and CDR2 (germline): SGHDN, FVKESK. Trimming stripped 0 bases from V and 2 bases from J, with 4 bases between. The CDR3 is made up of 13 amino acids. This specimen belongs to a study of blood T cell repertoires in COVID-19. Sequenced by immunoSEQ multiplex PCR; TCRdb stores in-frame clones only, minus some. The data show about 140,000 clones, about 75% seen once. The receptor comes from a woman between 45 and 65 years old who had recovered from COVID-19. The rearrangement links TRBV14 to TRBJ1-2; the D is unclear. The sample consisted of PBMCs or T cells enriched from blood (not recorded which). The CDR3 DNA reads TGTGCCAGCAGCCAAGACGGGAACTATGGCTACACCTTC. It translates to CASSQDGNYGYTF.